What follows describes a single TCR beta chain. The antigen remains unidentified. These data are taken from a study of T-cell memory formation after mild COVID-19. The CDR3 loop spans 15 amino acids. V was cut by 0 bases and J by 1 base, with 9 bases left in between. The germline V gene has CDR1 SEHNR and CDR2 FQNEAQ (reference sequence). Overall study results and limits: Detection of some responders pre-infection suggested pre-existing cross-reactive memory T cells participated.

Constant-segment primers and 5'RACE yielded cDNA libraries for TCR alpha and TCR beta, each carrying sample barcodes and UMIs. TCRdb processed the 5' RACE reads anew with MiXCR; each CDR3 protein has one entry. Here the sample spans roughly 450,000 distinct CDR3 sequences, about a sixth being singletons. This TCR derives from a man younger than 35 who had mild COVID-19 (a few samples of this study predate the infection). Cell type and time point are not known. Sequenced material: PBMCs or a T cell subset sorted from them (not recorded which). The rearrangement uses TRBV7-9 and TRBJ1-1; D not certain. CDR3 sequence (DNA): TGTGCCAGCAGCTTAGCCGGGGTGGGGAACACTGAAGCTTTCTTT. Amino acids: CASSLAGVGNTEAFF.